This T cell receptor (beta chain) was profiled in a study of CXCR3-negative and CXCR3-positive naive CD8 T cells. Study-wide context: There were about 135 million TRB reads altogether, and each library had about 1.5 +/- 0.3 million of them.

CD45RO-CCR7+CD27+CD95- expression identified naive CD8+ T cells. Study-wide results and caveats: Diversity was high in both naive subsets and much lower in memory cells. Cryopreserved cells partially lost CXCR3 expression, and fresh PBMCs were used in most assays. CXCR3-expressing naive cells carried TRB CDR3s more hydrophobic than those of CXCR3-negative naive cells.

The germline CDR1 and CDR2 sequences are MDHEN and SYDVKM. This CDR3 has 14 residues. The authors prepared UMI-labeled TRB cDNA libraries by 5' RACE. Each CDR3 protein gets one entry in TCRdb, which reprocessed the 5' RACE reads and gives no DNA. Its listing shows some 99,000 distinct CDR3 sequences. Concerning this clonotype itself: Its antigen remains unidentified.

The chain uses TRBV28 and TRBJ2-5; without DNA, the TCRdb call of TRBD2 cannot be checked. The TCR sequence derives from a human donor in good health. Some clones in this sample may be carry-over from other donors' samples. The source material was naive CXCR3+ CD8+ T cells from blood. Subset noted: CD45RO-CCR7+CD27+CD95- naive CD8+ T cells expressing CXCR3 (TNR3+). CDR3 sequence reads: CASSRRGGRETQYF. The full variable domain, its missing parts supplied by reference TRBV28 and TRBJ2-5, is DVKVTQSSRYLVKRTGEKVFLECVQDMDHENMFWYRQDPGLGLRLIYFSYDVKMKEKGDIPEGYSVSREKKERFSLILESASTNQTSMYLCASSRRGGRETQYFGPGTRLLVL.